The present entry profiles one T cell receptor (beta chain) with its context. Germline assignment: CDR1 MNHEY and CDR2 SMNVEV (reference sequence). Trimming cost V 8 bases and J 4 bases; bases outside gene matches: 8. The CDR3 extends over 14 amino acids. Time point noted: peripheral blood 6 weeks after treatment start. Using immunoSEQ multiplex PCR, the repertoire was profiled, and TCRdb retains in-frame clones only, with some absent. The profile shows about 76,000 clones, 75% to 95% of them singletons. The record originates from a study of PD-L1 blockade in urothelial cancer. The overall study: Male sex and bladder-origin urothelial cancer characterized about 85% of the 29 patients. Analyses used blood from 3 weeks (second dose) and 6 weeks after treatment start.

The chain has TRBV27 and TRBJ2-7, with 10 bases that match TRBD2. The origin of this receptor is an elderly woman with urothelial cancer. Source: PBMCs, taken around atezolizumab (anti-PD-L1) treatment. The DNA of the CDR3 is TGTGCCAGCTCCCGGACAGCGGGGGGGTACGAGCAGTACTTC. Its protein is CASSRTAGGYEQYF.